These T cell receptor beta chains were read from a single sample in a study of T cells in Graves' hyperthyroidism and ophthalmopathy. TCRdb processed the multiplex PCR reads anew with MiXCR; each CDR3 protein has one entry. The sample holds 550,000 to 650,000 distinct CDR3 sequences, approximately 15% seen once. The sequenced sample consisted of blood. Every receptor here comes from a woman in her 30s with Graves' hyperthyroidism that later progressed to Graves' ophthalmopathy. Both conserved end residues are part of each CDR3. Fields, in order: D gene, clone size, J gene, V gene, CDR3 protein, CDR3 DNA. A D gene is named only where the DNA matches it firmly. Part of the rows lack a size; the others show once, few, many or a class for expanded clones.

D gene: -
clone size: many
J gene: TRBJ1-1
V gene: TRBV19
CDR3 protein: CASSVTSNTEAFF
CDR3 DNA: TGTGCCAGTAGCGTAACTTCGAACACTGAAGCTTTCTTT

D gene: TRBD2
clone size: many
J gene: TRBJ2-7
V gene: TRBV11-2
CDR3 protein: CASSLDLREGRVNEQYF
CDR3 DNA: TGTGCCAGCAGCTTAGATTTGCGGGAGGGCCGGGTCAACGAGCAGTACTTC

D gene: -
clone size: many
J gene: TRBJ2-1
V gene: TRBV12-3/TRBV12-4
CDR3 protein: CASTLPGSNEQFF
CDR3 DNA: TGTGCCAGCACCCTGCCAGGGTCGAATGAGCAGTTCTTC

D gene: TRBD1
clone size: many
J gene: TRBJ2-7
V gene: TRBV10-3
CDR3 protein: CAISPGTAGEQYF
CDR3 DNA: TGTGCCATCAGTCCCGGGACAGCAGGGGAGCAGTACTTC

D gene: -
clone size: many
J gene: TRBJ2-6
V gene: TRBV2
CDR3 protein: CASSSDRGPGANVLTF
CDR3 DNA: TGTGCCAGCAGTTCCGATCGGGGACCTGGGGCCAACGTCCTGACTTTC

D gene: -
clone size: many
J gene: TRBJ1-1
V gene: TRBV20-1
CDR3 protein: CSASEVEAFF
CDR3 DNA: TGCAGTGCTTCAGAGGTTGAAGCTTTCTTT

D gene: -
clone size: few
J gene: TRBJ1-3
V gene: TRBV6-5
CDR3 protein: CASSYSIGTGNTIYF
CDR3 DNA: TGTGCCAGCAGTTACTCGATCGGAACTGGAAACACCATATATTTT

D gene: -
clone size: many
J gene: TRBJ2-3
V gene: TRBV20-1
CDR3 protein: CSAVGTSRTDTQYF
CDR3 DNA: TGCAGTGCGGTAGGAACATCGCGCACAGATACGCAGTATTTT

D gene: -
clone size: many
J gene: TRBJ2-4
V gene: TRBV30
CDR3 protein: CAWNGRRGNIQYF
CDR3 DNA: TGTGCCTGGAATGGCAGAAGGGGAAACATTCAGTACTTC

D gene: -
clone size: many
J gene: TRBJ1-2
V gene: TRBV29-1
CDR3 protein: CSVGTDGYTF
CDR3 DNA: TGCAGCGTTGGGACAGATGGCTACACCTTC

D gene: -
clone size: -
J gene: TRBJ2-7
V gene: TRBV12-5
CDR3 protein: CASGFLRHEQYF
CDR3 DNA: TGTGCTAGTGGTTTTCTCCGCCACGAGCAGTACTTC

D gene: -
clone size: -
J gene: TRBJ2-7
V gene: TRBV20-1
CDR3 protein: CSAIRTAKTEQYF
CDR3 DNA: TGCAGTGCCATACGTACAGCGAAAACCGAGCAGTACTTC

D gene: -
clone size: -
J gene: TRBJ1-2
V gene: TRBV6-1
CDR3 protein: CASSDPAGARDYGYTF
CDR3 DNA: TGTGCCAGCAGCGACCCAGCCGGGGCAAGGGACTATGGCTACACCTTC

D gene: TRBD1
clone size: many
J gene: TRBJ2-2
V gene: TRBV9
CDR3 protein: CASSGTGGNTGELFF
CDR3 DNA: TGTGCCAGCAGCGGAACAGGGGGGAACACCGGGGAGCTGTTTTTT

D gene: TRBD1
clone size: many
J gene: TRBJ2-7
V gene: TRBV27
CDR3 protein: CASSLRPGTGAAAPYEQYF
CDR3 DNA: TGTGCCAGCAGTTTACGTCCCGGGACAGGGGCCGCTGCCCCTTACGAGCAGTACTTC

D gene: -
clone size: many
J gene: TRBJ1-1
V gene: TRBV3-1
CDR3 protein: CASSPMRGTEAFF
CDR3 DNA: TGTGCCAGCAGCCCGATGCGGGGCACTGAAGCTTTCTTT

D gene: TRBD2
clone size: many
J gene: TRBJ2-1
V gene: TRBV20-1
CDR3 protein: CSVTRGSSYNEQFF
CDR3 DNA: TGCAGTGTCACGCGGGGGAGCTCCTACAATGAGCAGTTCTTC

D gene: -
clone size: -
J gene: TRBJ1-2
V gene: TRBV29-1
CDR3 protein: CSTGWGGYGYTF
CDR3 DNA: TGCAGCACAGGGTGGGGAGGCTATGGCTACACCTTC

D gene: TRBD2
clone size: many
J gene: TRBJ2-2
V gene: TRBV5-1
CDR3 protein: CASSPLAGGPNTGELFF
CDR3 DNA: TGCGCCAGCAGCCCACTAGCGGGAGGGCCCAACACCGGGGAGCTGTTTTTT

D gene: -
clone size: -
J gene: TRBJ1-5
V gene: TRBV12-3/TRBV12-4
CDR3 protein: CASSLGWGAQPQHF
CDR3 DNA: TGTGCCAGCAGTTTGGGCTGGGGGGCTCAGCCCCAGCATTTT

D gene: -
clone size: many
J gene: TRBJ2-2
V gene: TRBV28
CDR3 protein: CASSQTGSTGELFF
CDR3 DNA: TGTGCCAGCAGCCAAACAGGGAGTACCGGGGAGCTGTTTTTT

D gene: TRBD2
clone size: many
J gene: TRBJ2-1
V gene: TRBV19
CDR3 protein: CASSIPSGRAFSYNEQFF
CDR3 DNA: TGTGCCAGTAGTATTCCTAGCGGGAGGGCCTTCTCCTACAATGAGCAGTTCTTC

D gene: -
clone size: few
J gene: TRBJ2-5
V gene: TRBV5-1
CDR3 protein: CASGEEGARETQYF
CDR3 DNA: TGCGCCAGCGGAGAGGAGGGAGCTCGGGAGACCCAGTACTTC

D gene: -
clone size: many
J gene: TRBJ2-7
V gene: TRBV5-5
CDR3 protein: CASSFAGGGTYEQYF
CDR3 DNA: TGTGCCAGCAGCTTTGCGGGTGGCGGAACCTACGAGCAGTACTTC

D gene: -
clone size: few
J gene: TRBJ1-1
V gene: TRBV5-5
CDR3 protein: CASSLNIHTEAFF
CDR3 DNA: TGTGCCAGCAGCTTGAACATCCACACTGAAGCTTTCTTT

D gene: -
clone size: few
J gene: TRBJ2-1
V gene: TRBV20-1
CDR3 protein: CSARAPTAQYNEQFF
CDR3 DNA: TGCAGTGCTAGAGCACCGACAGCCCAATACAATGAGCAGTTCTTC

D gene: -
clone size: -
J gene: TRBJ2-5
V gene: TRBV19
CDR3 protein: CASKGGGKETQYF
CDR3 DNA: TGTGCCAGTAAGGGAGGGGGCAAGGAGACCCAGTACTTC

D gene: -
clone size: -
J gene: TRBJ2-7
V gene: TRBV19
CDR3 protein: CASSIAPGDAYEQYF
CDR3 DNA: TGTGCCAGTAGTATAGCCCCAGGGGACGCCTACGAGCAGTACTTC